This TCR beta chain stems from a study of cytomegalovirus exposure and HLA in healthy donors. Study overall: In terms of ancestry, the Caucasian-associated cluster contained about four fifths of the approximately 400 genotyped donors. General study points: Later analysis showed TCR association rates varying by HLA locus, highest for DRB1 and lowest for HLA-C.

Comment on this clone: Antigen unknown.

60 Vbeta and 13 Jbeta primers were used in PCR. Study processing details: In a later analysis, of 70 million to 85 million unique beta chains, some 10 million appeared in at least two donors. Here immunoSEQ multiplex PCR was the method, and the copy in TCRdb shows in-frame clones only, minus some. V, J and clone size are those of that table, while D and trimming were read from the DNA. The sample shows 120,000 to 150,000 clones, approximately 81% of them seen only once. V shed 5 bases, J shed 3 bases, and the junction held 13 bases outside the gene matches. This CDR3 comprises 18 residues. The germline gives CDR1 MDHEN, CDR2 SYDVKM.

This sequence joins TRBV28 and TRBJ1-5; 10 nucleotides agree with TRBD1. The sequence was collected from a boy between 2 and 15 years old in good health and CMV-seronegative. Sequenced material: PBMCs. For the CDR3, the DNA is TGTGCCAGCAGTCTCCTTCTCCCGGGACAGGGGTTCAATCAGCCCCAGCATTTT. Translation gives CASSLLLPGQGFNQPQHF.